One and the same sample provided the 27 T cell receptor beta chains below, sequenced in a study of blood T cell repertoires in COVID-19. Sequencing used immunoSEQ multiplex PCR; TCRdb keeps in-frame clones, though not all of them. The data contain 130,000 to 150,000 clones, roughly four fifths of them seen just once; the ten biggest clones take up approximately 9.1%. The specimen was PBMCs or T cells enriched from blood (not recorded which). The source is a man aged 45 to 65 who had recovered from COVID-19.

In its sample, this clone was seen a few times. J is TRBJ1-1 and V is TRBV5-4, with D maybe TRBD1 (5 bases). Trimming took off 2 bases at V and 1 base at J, with 12 bases between the two ends. This CDR3 is 15 amino acids long. Germline lookup yields CDR1 SGHNT and CDR2 YYREEE (reference sequence). The CDR3 nucleotides read TGTGCCAGCAGCTTCAGGGTCCGTGGGAACACTGAAGCTTTCTTT. Protein: CASSFRVRGNTEAFF.

V usage is TRBV19 and J usage is TRBJ2-1; 9 nucleotides agree with TRBD2. The V gene's germline CDR1 is LNHDA and CDR2 SQIVND (reference sequence). The CDR3 loop spans 15 amino acids. After removal of 5 bases from V and 8 bases from J, the junction contained 10 bases not matched to a gene. The CDR3 nucleotides are TGTGCCAGTAGTGCTCTAGCGGGGTCTTTGTATGAGCAGTTCTTC. Protein: CASSALAGSLYEQFF.

The rearrangement joins TRBV28 to TRBJ2-5; 12 bases are shared with TRBD1. J was trimmed by 1 base and V by 5 bases; bases with no gene match: 5. CDR1 is MDHEN and CDR2 is SYDVKM in the germline V gene. The CDR3 totals 16 residues. The CDR3 DNA is TGTGCCAGCAGTGGAGGGGACAGGGGGCGCCAAGAGACCCAGTACTTC. As protein: CASSGGDRGRQETQYF.

This chain joins TRBV5-4 and TRBJ1-3, with D unresolved. The CDR3 spans 17 residues. The V and J ends lost 4 bases and 0 bases respectively, with 17 bases between them. Germline V lookup: CDR1 SGHNT, CDR2 YYREEE (reference sequence). Here the CDR3 reads CASSPTPTGSSGNTIYF. CDR3 DNA: TGTGCCAGCAGCCCTACTCCCACGGGAAGCTCTGGAAACACCATATATTTT.

V gene TRBV4-1 combines with J gene TRBJ2-1; D unclear. V was cut by 0 bases and J by 9 bases, with 9 bases left in between. Germline assignment: CDR1 MGHRA and CDR2 YSYEKL. The CDR3 is made up of 13 amino acids. CDR3: CASSQDPQREQFF. As DNA, the CDR3 is TGCGCCAGCAGCCAAGATCCTCAGCGTGAGCAGTTCTTC.

This chain links TRBV11-3 with TRBJ2-4, with D tentatively TRBD1 (6 bases). There are 17 residues in the CDR3. Per germline, CDR1 SGHNT and CDR2 YENEEA. Trimming shortened V by 6 bases and J by 9 bases, and 27 bases separated the two germline ends. The CDR3 bases are TGTGCCAGCAGAGCGTTTCGAGTGTTTTTAGGGGGTGGCATTCAGTACTTC. Its protein product is CASRAFRVFLGGGIQYF.

The rearrangement links TRBV28 to TRBJ1-5, with D maybe TRBD1 (5 bases). Between the trimmed V and J ends, which lost 5 bases and 6 bases, there was a span of 20 bases. Per germline, CDR1 MDHEN and CDR2 SYDVKM. The CDR3 totals 16 residues. CDR3 loop: CASSTWVGQGSQPQHF. The DNA for the CDR3 is TGTGCCAGCAGTACCTGGGTAGGGCAGGGAAGTCAGCCCCAGCATTTT. Full variable domain (missing parts from reference TRBV28 and TRBJ1-5): DVKVTQSSRYLVKRTGEKVFLECVQDMDHENMFWYRQDPGLGLRLIYFSYDVKMKEKGDIPEGYSVSREKKERFSLILESASTNQTSMYLCASSTWVGQGSQPQHFGDGTRLSIL.

The chain combines TRBV5-1 with TRBJ1-3; maybe TRBD1 (5 bases). Looked up from germline, CDR1 is SGHRS and CDR2 is YFSETQ. The CDR3 sequence is 14 residues long. Trimming removed 4 bases at V and 3 bases at J, with 11 bases between. Here the CDR3 reads CASSAGFDGNTIYF. DNA for the CDR3: TGCGCCAGCAGCGCAGGGTTCGATGGAAACACCATATATTTT.

The chain recombines TRBV24-1 with TRBJ1-2; D is perhaps TRBD1 (5 bases). Germline CDR1 reads KGHDR; CDR2 reads SFDVKD. Trimming shortened V by 5 bases and J by 3 bases, and 6 bases separated the two germline ends. The CDR3 extends over 12 amino acids. CDR3 loop: CATSGGDYGYTF. For the CDR3, the DNA is TGTGCCACCAGTGGGGGGGACTATGGCTACACCTTC.

The CDR3 sequence: CATSRDTGAYNSPLHF. The DNA for the CDR3 is TGTGCCACCAGCAGAGATACAGGGGCCTATAATTCACCCCTCCACTTT. The rearrangement links TRBV15 to TRBJ1-6; TRBD1 matches at 7 bases. J lost 2 bases, V lost 0 bases, and 1 base had no gene match. Germline V gene data show CDR1 as LNHNV and CDR2 as YYDKDF (reference sequence). The CDR3 is 16 residues long.

CDR3 coding DNA: TGTGCCAGTAGTATGACGAGTCAGGGTCCTACTAACACCTTC. This sequence encodes CASSMTSQGPTNTF. The chain combines TRBV19 with TRBJ1-2; a weak D match, TRBD1 (5 bases). The V end lost 3 bases, the J end lost 12 bases, and 20 bases lay between the germline ends. Germline V gives CDR1 LNHDA, CDR2 SQIVND (reference sequence). This CDR3 has 14 residues.

The chain joins TRBV3-1 (or the pseudogene TRBV3-2) to TRBJ2-4, with D perhaps matching TRBD1 (6 bases). Germline-derived CDR1 and CDR2 are LGHDT and YNNKEL (reference sequence). The CDR3 totals 15 residues. V was trimmed by 0 bases and J by 4 bases, leaving 10 bases between them. The CDR3 here is CASSQDAGQKNIQYF. The CDR3 nucleotides read TGTGCCAGCAGCCAAGATGCAGGACAGAAAAACATTCAGTACTTC.

The genes are TRBV18 and TRBJ1-2; 10 nucleotides line up with TRBD1. The trim removed 5 bases at V and 3 bases at J, leaving 6 bases unmatched. Germline values: CDR1 KGHSH, CDR2 LQKENI. This CDR3 contains 15 residues. CDR3 loop: CASSSGTGDDYGYTF. CDR3 sequence (DNA): TGTGCCAGCTCATCCGGGACAGGGGACGACTATGGCTACACCTTC.

The chain uses TRBV7-3 and TRBJ1-2; D is perhaps TRBD1 (5 bases). V was shortened by 6 bases and J by 1 base, with 9 bases between the two germline ends. Germline V lookup: CDR1 SGHTA, CDR2 FQGTGA. The CDR3 is 13 amino acids. CDR3 residues: CASRLDSNYGYTF. The CDR3 DNA is TGTGCCAGCAGACTCGACAGTAACTATGGCTACACCTTC.

The V and J genes are TRBV3-1 (or the pseudogene TRBV3-2) and TRBJ2-1; 10 bases are shared with TRBD1. V was pared by 6 bases and J by 9 bases, with 14 bases of the junction left unmatched. CDR3 length equals 16 residues. Germline CDR1 reads LGHDT; CDR2 reads YNNKEL (reference sequence). For the CDR3, the DNA is TGTGCCAGCAGAAGGACCGAGACAGGGGGCCGGGGTGAGCAGTTCTTC. Translated, it gives CASRRTETGGRGEQFF.

The J gene is TRBJ1-2, the V gene TRBV3-1 (or the pseudogene TRBV3-2); TRBD1 agrees at 11 bases. The V gene end was trimmed by 4 bases and the J gene end by 8 bases; junction bases not matched to a gene: 9. The CDR3 is 15 residues long. Germline V gene data show CDR1 as LGHDT and CDR2 as YNNKEL (reference sequence). CDR3 sequence (DNA): TGTGCCAGCAGCCCGGCGGGACAGGGGGTGAGCGGCTACACCTTC. Residues: CASSPAGQGVSGYTF.

This clone was detected once. Its ends do not fully match the called genes, so a read error is possible. V is TRBV7-7 and J is TRBJ2-2; possibly TRBD1 for D (6 bases). This CDR3 region has 15 residues. The germline V gene encodes CDR1 SSHAT and CDR2 FNYEAQ (reference sequence). The CDR3 nucleotides read TGTGCTAGCAGCCCCTGGACAGTTGACACCGGGGAGCTGTTTTTT. Its protein is CASSPWTVDTGELFF.

This clone came up a few times. V and J are TRBV4-2 and TRBJ2-1; TRBD2 matches 12 bases. The V gene end was trimmed by 0 bases and the J gene end by 8 bases; junction bases not matched to a gene: 11. The CDR3 is 18 amino acids. CDR1 is LGHNA, CDR2 YNFKEQ, per germline. The CDR3 is CASSQDPVLAGGRHEQFF. CDR3 bases: TGTGCCAGCAGCCAAGACCCGGTCCTAGCGGGGGGGCGGCATGAGCAGTTCTTC.

The V call is TRBV9, the J call TRBJ1-4; unclear D gene. The V and J ends lost 4 bases and 8 bases respectively, with 18 bases between them. CDR3 size: 15 residues. Germline CDR1 reads SGDLS; CDR2 reads YYNGEE. The CDR3 here is CASSPALEQAEKLFF. CDR3 sequence (DNA): TGTGCCAGCAGCCCTGCCCTCGAGCAGGCGGAAAAACTGTTTTTT.

The J gene is TRBJ2-2, the V gene TRBV5-4, with 11 bases fitting TRBD1. The CDR3 extends over 16 amino acids. The V gene end was trimmed by 3 bases and the J gene end by 4 bases; junction bases not matched to a gene: 5. Germline CDR1 is SGHNT and CDR2 is YYREEE (reference sequence). The CDR3 sequence is CASSSGTGGSTGELFF. As DNA, the CDR3 is TGTGCCAGCAGCTCCGGGACAGGGGGAAGCACCGGGGAGCTGTTTTTT.

This chain joins TRBV7-3 and TRBJ1-1; TRBD1 agrees at 8 bases. The CDR3 contains 14 residues. The germline V gene encodes CDR1 SGHTA and CDR2 FQGTGA. V gave up 5 bases and J gave up 3 bases; unmatched junction bases: 5. The CDR3 coding sequence is TGTGCCAGCAGCGAGACAGGGGACCACACTGAAGCTTTCTTT. Its translation is CASSETGDHTEAFF.

On this clone itself: The DNA is omitted, as the CDR3 cannot be located on it reliably, and the CDR3 follows TCRdb's listing. This chain connects TRBV4-1 to TRBJ2-7; the table's D call of TRBD1 was not tested on the DNA. CDR1 MGHRA and CDR2 YSYEKL come from the germline V gene. The CDR3 adds up to 17 amino acids, both ends counted. The CDR3: CASSQFFLWTGMGEQYF.

This chain links TRBV14 with TRBJ1-2; no clear D gene. This CDR3 spans 13 amino acids. Trimming shortened V by 0 bases and J by 5 bases, and 7 bases separated the two germline ends. Germline V gene data show CDR1 as SGHDN and CDR2 as FVKESK. The CDR3 sequence: CASSQDIRYGYTF. CDR3 nucleotides: TGTGCCAGCAGCCAAGATATCCGGTATGGCTACACCTTC.

As to this clone: Other DNA sequences in this specimen translate into the identical CDR3. J is TRBJ2-1 and V is TRBV21-1; TRBD2 was called by the table and not checked on the DNA. TRBV21-1 is a known pseudogene. CDR3 length equals 17 residues. The CDR3 DNA follows: TGTGCCAGCAGCAAATGGGGGGGTCGGGGCTCATCTAATGAGCAGTTCTTC. Translation: CASSKWGGRGSSNEQFF.

V usage is TRBV7-2 and J usage is TRBJ2-7; 8 nucleotides match TRBD2. The length of the CDR3 is 15 residues. The junction had 11 bases not matched to a gene; V was cut back by 5 bases and J by 5 bases. Germline values: CDR1 SGHTA, CDR2 FQGNSA. The CDR3 DNA reads TGTGCCAGCAGCGGAGGCGTCGGGGGGGTCAACGAGCAGTACTTC. This gives the protein CASSGGVGGVNEQYF.

The chain has TRBV7-2 and TRBJ1-6, with a weak D call TRBD1 (5 bases). The germline CDR1 and CDR2 sequences are SGHTA and FQGNSA. V lost 5 bases to trimming and J lost 0 bases, with 8 bases between them. The CDR3 has 15 residues. CDR3 sequence reads: CASSPGSSYNSPLHF. CDR3 sequence (DNA): TGTGCCAGCAGCCCAGGGTCCTCCTATAATTCACCCCTCCACTTT.

This clone was seen a handful of times. The CDR3 loop is CASSWTGSYNSPLHF. DNA for the CDR3: TGTGCCAGCAGTTGGACAGGCTCCTATAATTCACCCCTCCACTTT. The chain joins TRBV27 to TRBJ1-6, with TRBD1 matching 7 bases. Per the germline V gene, CDR1 is MNHEY and CDR2 is SMNVEV (reference sequence). CDR3 size: 15 residues. Germline trimming cut 4 bases from V and 0 bases from J; bases unmatched to any gene: 0.